The 21 T cell receptor beta chains presented below share a single source sample, sequenced in a study of cytomegalovirus exposure and HLA in healthy donors. It was with 60 Vbeta and 13 Jbeta primers that the PCR ran. Generated by immunoSEQ multiplex PCR, the TCRdb table keeps only in-frame clones and is missing some. Its listing shows around 29,000 clones. Source material: PBMCs. The receptors here all came from a man aged 30 to 45 in good health and CMV-seronegative.

The rearrangement joins TRBV11-3 to TRBJ2-7; 7 nucleotides line up with TRBD1. The V gene's germline CDR1 is SGHNT and CDR2 YENEEA. J was trimmed by 3 bases and V by 5 bases; bases with no gene match: 7. The CDR3 loop spans 14 amino acids. CDR3 residues: CASSPDRENYEQYF. The CDR3 nucleotides read TGTGCCAGCAGCCCAGACAGGGAAAACTACGAGCAGTACTTC.

This chain links TRBV27 with TRBJ2-7, with D perhaps TRBD2 (6 bases). This CDR3 has 15 amino acids. V was cut by 3 bases and J by 1 base, with 13 bases left in between. Germline CDR1 is MNHEY and CDR2 is SMNVEV (reference sequence). CDR3 sequence: CASSFGGFLSYEQYF. CDR3 nucleotide sequence: TGTGCCAGCAGTTTTGGGGGGTTCCTTTCCTACGAGCAGTACTTC.

The V and J genes are TRBV6-5 and TRBJ1-1; D gene ambiguous. Germline V CDR1 and CDR2: MNHEY, SVGAGI. V was pared by 4 bases and J by 4 bases, with 10 bases between. The CDR3 runs 13 residues. Here the CDR3 reads CASSSVGSTEAFF. As DNA, the CDR3 is TGTGCCAGCAGTTCAGTGGGGAGCACTGAAGCTTTCTTT.

This chain uses TRBV15 with TRBJ2-1, with 11 bases identical to TRBD2. The J segment lost 3 bases and the V segment lost 1 base, leaving 8 bases of the junction unmatched. Germline V gene lookup returns CDR1 LNHNV and CDR2 YYDKDF (reference sequence). The length of the CDR3 is 18 residues. CDR3 loop: CATSRVNSGRAVYNEQFF. DNA for the CDR3: TGTGCCACCAGCAGAGTTAATAGCGGGAGGGCCGTCTACAATGAGCAGTTCTTC.

V gene TRBV18 combines with J gene TRBJ2-7; 13 bases fit TRBD2. Unmatched junction bases numbered 14, after V lost 6 bases and J lost 3 bases. Germline V lookup: CDR1 KGHSH, CDR2 LQKENI. The CDR3 spans 18 residues. The CDR3: CASSGTGRRTSGGYEQYF. CDR3 in DNA: TGTGCCAGCTCTGGGACAGGGAGACGGACTAGCGGGGGCTACGAGCAGTACTTC.

V usage is TRBV28 and J usage is TRBJ1-2, with unresolved D. The CDR3 has 12 residues. The V and J ends lost 5 bases and 8 bases respectively, with 12 bases between them. Germline CDR1 MDHEN, CDR2 SYDVKM. The CDR3: CASSQRDEGYTF. The CDR3 DNA is TGTGCCAGCAGTCAGCGGGATGAGGGCTACACCTTC.

The rearrangement links TRBV2 to TRBJ2-5, with 10 nucleotides matching TRBD1. This CDR3 comprises 15 residues. In germline, CDR1 is SNHLY, CDR2 FYNNEI. After removal of 6 bases from V and 5 bases from J, the junction contained 9 bases not matched to a gene. CDR3 amino acids: CASSPRTGGGETQYF. The DNA for the CDR3 is TGTGCCAGCAGCCCCCGGACAGGGGGAGGTGAGACCCAGTACTTC.

The chain recombines TRBV12-5 with TRBJ2-5; possible D gene TRBD1, 6 bases. The V and J ends lost 3 bases and 1 base respectively, with 15 bases between them. Germline V gene sequence: CDR1 LGHNT, CDR2 FRNRAP. The CDR3 totals 16 residues. The CDR3 nucleotides are TGTGCTAGTGGTTTAAGCAGGGGTTCCCTCCAAGAGACCCAGTACTTC. Translation: CASGLSRGSLQETQYF.

The chain employs TRBV7-3 and TRBJ1-3, with D perhaps TRBD1 (5 bases). This CDR3 contains 15 residues. The V gene lost 1 base and the J gene lost 5 bases, with 12 bases spanning the gap. CDR1 SGHTA and CDR2 FQGTGA come from the germline V gene. The CDR3 DNA reads TGTGCCAGCAGCTTAAGATGGACACAGAGAAACACCATATATTTT. Protein sequence: CASSLRWTQRNTIYF.

The chain carries TRBV7-9 and TRBJ1-6; 10 positions match TRBD1. CDR1 and CDR2 from the germline V gene are SEHNR and FQNEAQ (reference sequence). The CDR3 is 15 amino acids. With V trimmed by 2 bases and J by 8 bases, 3 bases remained unmatched. CDR3 amino acids: CASSLRQGADSPLHF. The CDR3 nucleotides are TGTGCCAGCAGCTTACGACAGGGGGCAGATTCACCCCTCCACTTT.

The chain combines TRBV28 with TRBJ2-7; 9 bases match TRBD1. There are 16 residues in the CDR3. CDR1 and CDR2 (germline): MDHEN, SYDVKM. V lost 1 base to trimming and J lost 3 bases; unmatched junction nucleotides: 7. CDR3 sequence reads: CASSLLTGGPLYEQYF. In nucleotides, the CDR3 is TGTGCCAGCAGTTTATTAACAGGGGGCCCTCTCTACGAGCAGTACTTC. Supplemented by reference TRBV28 and TRBJ2-7, the full variable domain reads DVKVTQSSRYLVKRTGEKVFLECVQDMDHENMFWYRQDPGLGLRLIYFSYDVKMKEKGDIPEGYSVSREKKERFSLILESASTNQTSMYLCASSLLTGGPLYEQYFGPGTRLTVT.

V usage is TRBV12-5 and J usage is TRBJ2-1; 10 positions match TRBD2. This CDR3 is built from 16 residues. The V segment lost 3 bases and the J segment 6 bases; nucleotides outside the gene matches: 8. Per germline, CDR1 LGHNT and CDR2 FRNRAP. DNA of the CDR3: TGTGCTAGTGGTTTAGGTAGCGGGGGGACGAGCAATGAGCAGTTCTTC. Its protein is CASGLGSGGTSNEQFF.

This chain uses TRBV2 with TRBJ2-7; 9 nucleotides match TRBD2. Germline V gene lookup returns CDR1 SNHLY and CDR2 FYNNEI. V shed 11 bases, J shed 3 bases, and the junction held 5 bases outside the gene matches. The CDR3 runs to 12 residues. CDR3 sequence: CAGIAGDYEQYF. In DNA, the CDR3 is TGTGCCGGAATAGCGGGAGACTACGAGCAGTACTTC.

J is TRBJ2-1 and V is TRBV28; D is possibly TRBD2 (6 bases). From germline, CDR1 is MDHEN and CDR2 SYDVKM. The CDR3 is 14 amino acids. The CDR3 DNA reads TGTTCATCGAATCGGGCGGGGACCTACAATGAGCAGTTCTTC. It yields the protein CSSNRAGTYNEQFF.

This sequence joins TRBV7-9 and TRBJ2-3, with TRBD2 matching over 7 bases. After removal of 1 base from V and 2 bases from J, the junction contained 15 bases not matched to a gene. From germline, CDR1 is SEHNR and CDR2 FQNEAQ (reference sequence). The length of the CDR3 is 19 residues. CDR3 nucleotides: TGTGCCAGCAGCTTAGTTTGGTCGGCTAGCGGTTCTAACACAGATACGCAGTATTTT. Its translation: CASSLVWSASGSNTDTQYF.

The chain recombines TRBV5-1 with TRBJ2-7, with D possibly being TRBD2 (6 bases). CDR1 SGHRS and CDR2 YFSETQ come from the germline V gene. Between the trimmed V and J ends, which lost 0 bases and 3 bases, there was a span of 10 bases. The CDR3 length is 14 residues. CDR3 DNA sequence: TGCGCCAGCAGCTTGGATTGGGGACTCTACGAGCAGTACTTC. Its protein is CASSLDWGLYEQYF.

V gene TRBV7-9 combines with J gene TRBJ1-1; 10 bases match TRBD1. V shed 5 bases, J shed 4 bases, and the junction held 13 bases outside the gene matches. The CDR3 has 17 amino acids. Germline CDR1 and CDR2: SEHNR and FQNEAQ (reference sequence). CDR3 residues: CASSPLVGGDRGTEAFF. CDR3 bases: TGTGCCAGCAGCCCCCTCGTCGGGGGGGACAGGGGCACTGAAGCTTTCTTT.

The CDR3 reads CASSYGRGGGPRYF. CDR3 DNA sequence: TGTGCCAGCAGTTACGGCCGGGGAGGCGGACCCCGATACTTC. J is TRBJ2-5 and V is TRBV6-5; D might be TRBD2 (6 bases). Germline V lookup: CDR1 MNHEY, CDR2 SVGAGI. Trimming removed 2 bases at V and 14 bases at J, with 21 bases between. CDR3 size: 14 residues.

The rearrangement joins TRBV19 to TRBJ2-7; D gene unclear. The ends were cut back, 1 base at V and 4 bases at J, with 2 bases in the middle. The CDR3 consists of 11 residues. From germline, CDR1 is LNHDA and CDR2 SQIVND (reference sequence). This CDR3 is CASSIAYEQYF. For the CDR3, the DNA is TGTGCCAGTAGTATAGCGTACGAGCAGTACTTC.

The V and J genes are TRBV27 and TRBJ2-3; no reliable D call. V gave up 2 bases and J gave up 6 bases, with 12 bases separating them. CDR1 MNHEY and CDR2 SMNVEV come from the germline V gene (reference sequence). CDR3 length equals 14 residues. Here the CDR3 DNA reads TGTGCCAGCAGTTTAGGTCGCGGAGCGGATACGCAGTATTTT. This sequence encodes CASSLGRGADTQYF.

The chain combines TRBV11-3 with TRBJ1-1; TRBD1 agrees at 9 bases. Germline V lookup: CDR1 SGHNT, CDR2 YENEEA. V lost 6 bases and J lost 0; bases outside the gene matches: 11. The CDR3 covers 17 residues. Here the CDR3 reads CASSEGQGKLMNTEAFF. The CDR3 DNA follows: TGTGCCAGCAGTGAAGGACAGGGGAAATTAATGAACACTGAAGCTTTCTTT.